One and the same sample provided the 5 T cell receptor beta chains below, sequenced in a study of spatial heterogeneity in lung cancer. MiXCR, run by TCRdb on the 5' RACE reads, gives a single entry per CDR3 protein. Here the sample spans around 63,000 distinct CDR3 sequences, roughly 8% being singletons. Time point denoted: sample taken at primary tumor resection. TCRs were sequenced from unsorted whole RNA of tumor, nontumor lung or PBMC. The specimen was PBMCs, collected at surgery. The source of these receptors is a female donor with early-stage non-small cell lung cancer.

The rearrangement links TRBV20-1 to TRBJ2-7; the match to TRBD1 covers 9 bases. This CDR3 has 14 amino acids. Germline trimming cut 2 bases from V and 4 bases from J; bases unmatched to any gene: 6. In germline, CDR1 is DFQATT, CDR2 SNEGSKA (reference sequence). CDR3 DNA: TGCAGTGCTAGACCACCGGGACAGGGTTACGAGCAGTACTTC. Protein product: CSARPPGQGYEQYF.

This clonotype appeared many times. The V call is TRBV6-1, the J call TRBJ2-1, with D hard to call. This CDR3 is 16 amino acids long. Trimming left V 5 bases short and J 6 bases short, with 20 bases between. The germline V gene encodes CDR1 MNHNS and CDR2 SASEGT. The CDR3 sequence: CASSLAPSPSGNEQFF. The CDR3 DNA is TGTGCCAGCAGTCTCGCCCCTAGTCCTTCGGGCAATGAGCAGTTCTTC.

The chain has TRBV5-6 and TRBJ1-1; possibly TRBD1 for D (5 bases). Per the germline V gene, CDR1 is SGHDT and CDR2 is YYEEEE. V was pared by 7 bases and J by 1 base, with 14 bases between. The CDR3 contains 14 residues. The CDR3 DNA reads TGTGCCAGCGGCCGGGGCAGGGCGAACACTGAAGCTTTCTTT. Protein product: CASGRGRANTEAFF.

This clonotype showed up many times. The chain is built from TRBV6-2 or TRBV6-3 and TRBJ2-2, with TRBD1 matching 8 bases. The J segment lost 3 bases and the V segment lost 0 bases, leaving 6 bases of the junction unmatched. The CDR3 is 17 amino acids. The V gene's germline CDR1 is MNHEY and CDR2 SVGEGT. CDR3 sequence: CASSYSETGEDTGELFF. Here the CDR3 DNA reads TGTGCCAGCAGTTACTCTGAGACAGGGGAGGACACCGGGGAGCTGTTTTTT.

This clonotype has ten or more counts. This chain connects TRBV6-4 to TRBJ1-5; the D gene is possibly TRBD1 (6 bases). This CDR3 is built from 13 residues. CDR1 and CDR2 (germline): MRHNA, SNTAGT. V was shortened by 6 bases and J by 3 bases, with 9 bases between the two germline ends. Written as DNA, the CDR3 is TGTGCCAGCAGCAGGACAGACAATCAGCCCCAGCATTTT. Translating gives CASSRTDNQPQHF.